This TCR beta chain was sequenced during a study of tumor-infiltrating lymphocytes in primary liver carcinoma. The input was around 530 ng total RNA; TCR beta cDNA was made from it with a constant-region primer. Slightly modified ARM-PCR, run as three nested multiplex PCR rounds, produced the TCR beta libraries. The first two PCR rounds, around 11 cycles each, used TRBV1-TRBV30 forward primers and a C-beta reverse primer. MiXCR was run by TCRdb on the multiplex PCR reads, yielding one entry per CDR3 protein. Of about 130,000 distinct CDR3 sequences in the sample, 55% to 75% are singletons; the top ten hold around 8.2%. Of note for this clonotype: The antigen is unknown. The germline gene is not matched at one end of the junction; a read error may be the cause.

Without any cell sorting, roughly 20-32 mg of bulk tissue yielded co-extracted RNA and DNA. Patients underwent resection of primary liver carcinoma. Germline CDR1 reads LGHNA; CDR2 reads YNFKEQ. The CDR3 is made up of 14 amino acids. General study points: Against blood, tumors held a significantly higher top-250-clone fraction (p = 0.039).

V is TRBV4-2 and J is TRBJ2-5; D remains unclear. The sequenced sample consisted of liver tumor tissue from sampling region 3. Described subset: tumor region T3, left-lateral pole. This TCR was recovered from a woman aged 55-69 years with primary liver carcinoma and hepatitis B virus infection. The CDR3 here is CTSSDWSGVETQYF. CDR3 nucleotides: TGTACCAGCAGCGATTGGTCTGGAGTAGAGACCCAGTACTTC.